Reported below is one TCR beta chain. These data originate in a study of cytomegalovirus exposure and HLA in healthy donors. The primer mix had 60 Vbeta and 13 Jbeta primers. The method was immunoSEQ multiplex PCR; TCRdb's version includes in-frame clones alone and lacks a portion of them. The repertoire holds roughly 150,000 clones, with approximately 80% as singletons. Each donor's status was that of a healthy bone marrow donor. The clonotype originates from a man aged 25 to 45 in good health and CMV-seropositive. Sequencing was performed on PBMCs.

As DNA, the CDR3 is TGTGCCAGCAGTTTGGGACAGGGGGCTATCTCTGTAAAACTGTTTTTT. It is translated as CASSLGQGAISVKLFF. V is TRBV28 and J is TRBJ1-4; 12 positions agree with TRBD1. This CDR3 contains 16 residues. CDR1 is MDHEN, CDR2 SYDVKM, per germline. Trimming cost V 3 bases and J 10 bases; bases outside gene matches: 9. Variable domain in full (rest from reference TRBV28 and TRBJ1-4): DVKVTQSSRYLVKRTGEKVFLECVQDMDHENMFWYRQDPGLGLRLIYFSYDVKMKEKGDIPEGYSVSREKKERFSLILESASTNQTSMYLCASSLGQGAISVKLFFGSGTQLSVL.